Below, 14 T cell receptor beta chains from the same sample are listed, as sequenced in a study of CD8 T cells in ankylosing spondylitis. General study results and limits: What appeared characteristic of ankylosing spondylitis blood was a TCR beta motif of several highly homologous variants.

TCRdb re-called the 5' RACE reads with MiXCR, one entry per CDR3 protein. Of 700,000 or so distinct CDR3 sequences listed, roughly 20% were seen once; the top ten hold under 20%. Antigen specificity for these receptors is unknown. Sequenced: blood, either unsorted or a sorted T cell fraction (not recorded which). The receptors were sampled from a male donor with ankylosing spondylitis.

V gene TRBV9 combines with J gene TRBJ2-5; D is tentatively TRBD1 or TRBD2 (5 bases each). V was trimmed by 0 bases and J by 7 bases, leaving 10 bases between them. The CDR3 length is 13 residues. Germline assignment: CDR1 SGDLS and CDR2 YYNGEE. CDR3 in amino acids: CASSVDGTGTQYF. The CDR3 DNA reads TGTGCCAGCAGCGTAGATGGGACGGGGACCCAGTACTTC.

This clonotype turned up a few times. The J gene is TRBJ2-3, the V gene TRBV12-3 or TRBV12-4; D remains ambiguous. The V and J ends lost 8 bases and 8 bases respectively, with 14 bases between them. The CDR3 sequence is 12 residues long. CDR3: CASRPTTGTQYF. The CDR3 nucleotides read TGTGCCAGCCGCCCCACCACGGGTACGCAGTATTTT.

The chain has TRBV29-1 and TRBJ2-7; TRBD1 is a possible D gene (5 bases). From germline, CDR1 is SQVTM and CDR2 ANQGSEA. There are 15 residues in the CDR3. Trimming left V 6 bases short and J 2 bases short, with 20 bases between. The chain's CDR3 is CSVSGKQGNPYEQYF. CDR3 bases: TGCAGCGTCTCTGGGAAGCAGGGAAACCCCTACGAGCAGTACTTC.

This clonotype was observed many times. This chain connects TRBV4-3 to TRBJ2-1; D may be TRBD2 (6 bases). This CDR3 has 15 amino acids. V shed 2 bases and J shed 4 bases, with 12 bases lying between them. CDR1 is LGHNA and CDR2 is YSLEER in the germline V gene. The CDR3 DNA reads as TGCGCCAGCAGCCAAATGGCGGAGGGTTACAATGAGCAGTTCTTC. Protein: CASSQMAEGYNEQFF.

The rearrangement uses TRBV7-3 and TRBJ2-7, with no clear D. CDR3 length: 15 amino acids. Trimming took 3 bases from V and 3 from J, leaving 15 bases between them. Looked up from germline, CDR1 is SGHTA and CDR2 is FQGTGA. CDR3 protein: CASSFEDPQDYEQYF. Here the CDR3 DNA reads TGTGCCAGCAGCTTCGAAGACCCTCAGGACTACGAGCAGTACTTC.

V is TRBV29-1 and J is TRBJ1-4; D possibly corresponds to TRBD1 (5 bases). Trimming cost V 4 bases and J 6 bases, with 12 bases left between them. Germline loops: CDR1 SQVTM, CDR2 ANQGSEA. The CDR3 loop spans 13 amino acids. CDR3 DNA sequence: TGCAGCGTTGTTCTTGGGGGGGATGAAAAACTGTTTTTT. Encoded protein: CSVVLGGDEKLFF.

This chain links TRBV20-1 with TRBJ2-3; weak D call: TRBD2 (5 bases). The CDR3 covers 14 residues. Germline V gene data show CDR1 as DFQATT and CDR2 as SNEGSKA (reference sequence). V lost 2 bases, J lost 3 bases, and 12 bases lay in between. The CDR3 nucleotides are TGCAGTGCTAGACTAGCCAGGACGACAGATACGCAGTATTTT. Translation: CSARLARTTDTQYF.

J is TRBJ1-6 and V is TRBV5-1; no reliable D call. The germline V gene has CDR1 SGHRS and CDR2 YFSETQ. With 0 bases removed from V and 7 bases from J, the gap between germline ends came to 11 bases. The CDR3 runs to 15 residues. The CDR3 nucleotides read TGCGCCAGCAGCTTGGCCGTACGGGAAAATTCACCCCTCCACTTT. It translates to CASSLAVRENSPLHF. Based on the CDR3 plus reference TRBV5-1 and TRBJ1-6, the full variable domain is KAGVTQTPRYLIKTRGQQVTLSCSPISGHRSVSWYQQTPGQGLQFLFEYFSETQRNKGNFPGRFSGRQFSNSRSEMNVSTLELGDSALYLCASSLAVRENSPLHFGNGTRLTVT.

The V gene is TRBV28, the J gene TRBJ2-2; a possible D gene is TRBD1 (6 bases). CDR1 MDHEN and CDR2 SYDVKM come from the germline V gene. The V end was cut by 2 bases, the J end by 0 bases, with 10 bases between. CDR3 length: 16 residues. The CDR3 sequence is CASSLRQATNTGELFF. The CDR3 DNA reads as TGTGCCAGCAGTTTAAGACAGGCCACGAACACCGGGGAGCTGTTTTTT.

This clonotype was seen more than once but under ten times. This sequence joins TRBV12-3 or TRBV12-4 and TRBJ2-5, with 9 positions matching TRBD2. V shed 6 bases, J shed 7 bases, and the junction held 27 bases outside the gene matches. This CDR3 comprises 20 residues. In DNA, the CDR3 is TGTGCCAGCAGGCCCGGGGGGAAAGCACTAGCGGGTCCCCTCCAGTGGACCCAGTACTTC. Its translation is CASRPGGKALAGPLQWTQYF.

The chain uses TRBV5-1 and TRBJ1-2, with D perhaps matching TRBD1 (5 bases). The CDR3 extends over 17 amino acids. The V gene's germline CDR1 is SGHRS and CDR2 YFSETQ. The germline V and J ends were trimmed by 0 bases and 0 bases, with 15 bases remaining between them. The CDR3 is CASSLDGTQGSNYGYTF. CDR3 DNA: TGCGCCAGCAGCTTGGATGGGACCCAGGGTTCTAACTATGGCTACACCTTC.

V is TRBV4-1 and J is TRBJ1-5; a possible D gene is TRBD1 (5 bases). From germline, CDR1 is MGHRA and CDR2 YSYEKL. V dropped 0 bases and J dropped 7 bases, with 10 bases sitting between them. The CDR3 has 14 residues. Here the CDR3 DNA reads TGCGCCAGCAGCCAAGATAACAGGTGGCAGCCCCAGCATTTT. Protein product: CASSQDNRWQPQHF.

This chain links TRBV6-5 with TRBJ2-7, with D possibly matching TRBD1 (6 bases). Looked up from germline, CDR1 is MNHEY and CDR2 is SVGAGI. The V end was cut by 0 bases, the J end by 2 bases, with 14 bases between. This CDR3 has 16 residues. This CDR3 reads CASSYSAGQITYEQYF. CDR3 coding DNA: TGTGCCAGCAGTTACTCGGCAGGACAGATAACCTACGAGCAGTACTTC.

The sample holds a few counts of this clonotype. CDR3 sequence (DNA): TGTGCCAGCAGGAACAGGGTAGGACTATCCACTCGGACCTACGAGCAGTACTTC. Its protein product is CASRNRVGLSTRTYEQYF. V is TRBV4-2 and J is TRBJ2-7, with D possibly called TRBD1 or TRBD2 (6 bases each). The CDR3 is made up of 18 amino acids. Trimming cost V 6 bases and J 2 bases, with 26 bases left between them. CDR1 LGHNA and CDR2 YNFKEQ come from the germline V gene.